This TCR beta chain was found in a study of blood T cell repertoires in COVID-19 (dated by TCRdb to between 2020 and 2021). At the level of the whole study: Collaborator samples came from the United States, Italy and Spain and covered acute and convalescent phases of COVID-19. Where available, HLA class I and class II types were obtained from metadata supplied by the sample provider rather than from assay-based typing. Deeply sampled blood TCRbeta repertoires from subjects exposed to, actively infected with, or recovered from COVID-19 were included in the dataset. The repertoires were released in a freely available public database intended as a resource for research on the immune response to SARS-CoV-2. The samples were drawn from two sources: the first 160 participants of the ongoing ImmuneRACE study, and over 1,000 subjects contributed by 6 global collaborators. A de-identified subject ID, COVID-19 status, age in years and sex were almost always included in the sample metadata. The material from the prospective study consisted of cDNA or gDNA derived from T cells, B-cell-depleted T cells, or PBMCs. What the research found in general, with its limitations: The amount of clinical and demographic metadata varied by source and participant and was provided uncurated.

The CDR3 contains 13 residues, cysteine and phenylalanine counted. This entry keeps only the CDR3 DNA: 39 bases, framed from base 1. The germline V gene encodes CDR1 LGHNA and CDR2 YNFKEQ. Relative to germline, V is missing 2 bases and J is missing 9 bases, with 5 bases of the junction outside any gene match. Collaborating institutions collected whole blood in K2EDTA tubes following their own protocols. For TCRbeta analysis, collaborators shipped samples in one of three forms: frozen whole blood, isolated PBMCs, or DNA extracted from either of those sample types. TCRbeta CDR3 regions were amplified from genomic DNA by means of the immunoSEQ Assay, a bias-controlled multiplex PCR. In the source study's methods: Nucleated cell counts per sample were estimated from amplification of reference gene primers within the assay. Sequence reads were collapsed and filtered to measure the absolute abundance of every unique TCRbeta CDR3 rearrangement. For each sample, productive Simpson clonality was calculated by taking the square root of Simpson's diversity index across productive rearrangements. In its TCRdb copy, this immuneACCESS table keeps in-frame sequences only and misses some clones. Where compared with another copy, unresolved V genes explain less than half of these, and the others have no known cause. V, J and clone size are those of that table, while D and trimming were read from the DNA. For this sample there are 52,000 or so clones; 80% to 85% appear just once. The ten largest clones add up to 5.9% of the sample.

As regards this clone: The clone's antigen remains unknown. Per-base quality was not reported, and no clone a single base away is much larger than it.

The clonotype originates from a human donor in a cohort sampled during active or convalescent COVID-19. The sequenced sample consisted of peripheral blood. The rearranged chain carries TRBV4-2 and TRBJ1-1; TRBD1 fits 8 bases in the junction. The CDR3: CASSQQRRGQAFF. The nucleotide sequence is TGTGCCAGCAGCCAACAACGCAGGGGGCAAGCTTTCTTT.